This T cell receptor (beta chain) is from a study of blood T cell repertoires in COVID-19. Background on the study: From T cells, B-cell-depleted T cells, or PBMCs came the material, which was cDNA or gDNA.

V was pared by 2 bases and J by 4 bases, with 11 bases between. Germline V CDR1 and CDR2: MNHEY, SVGEGT. This CDR3 has 14 residues. Original methodology: It was from reference gene primer amplification that nucleated cell counts were estimated. Some clones are missing from TCRdb's copy, which holds only in-frame ones; the method was immunoSEQ multiplex PCR. Clone size and V and J calls were adopted from that table, with D and trimming inferred from the DNA. Among some 240,000 clones listed, 85% to 90% were seen once. The chain couples TRBV6-2 or TRBV6-3 to TRBJ2-5; D unclear. The TCR sequence derives from a woman in her sixties or seventies with COVID-19, enrolled during active disease. Material: peripheral blood. CDR3 sequence reads: CASSYHTVRETQYF. The CDR3 bases are TGTGCCAGCAGTTACCACACCGTCCGAGAGACCCAGTACTTC.